Shown below are 8 T cell receptor beta chains from a single sample sequenced in a study of blood T cell repertoires in COVID-19. TCRdb keeps only in-frame clones here, not all; method: immunoSEQ multiplex PCR. The table has nearly 200,000 clones, roughly 84% seen once. The sample comprised PBMCs or T cells enriched from blood (not recorded which). The receptors here all came from a middle-aged man who had recovered from COVID-19.

The chain is built from TRBV7-2 and TRBJ2-2; no definite D call. Trimming took off 7 bases at V and 3 bases at J, with 15 bases between the two ends. Per the germline V gene, CDR1 is SGHTA and CDR2 is FQGNSA. CDR3 length: 15 amino acids. The CDR3 is CASTPAGSHTGELFF. CDR3 DNA sequence: TGTGCCAGCACCCCCGCCGGGTCACACACCGGGGAGCTGTTTTTT.

The chain couples TRBV7-2 to TRBJ2-2; D unresolved. V dropped 2 bases and J dropped 1 base, with 5 bases sitting between them. The CDR3 loop spans 14 amino acids. The germline gives CDR1 SGHTA, CDR2 FQGNSA. In DNA, the CDR3 is TGTGCCAGCAGCTTAAACGGGAACACCGGGGAGCTGTTTTTT. It translates to CASSLNGNTGELFF.

This chain uses TRBV11-2 with TRBJ1-6; 9 bases align to TRBD1. Trimming at V came to 5 bases and at J to 7 bases, leaving 12 bases not matched to a gene. Germline CDR1 and CDR2: SGHAT and FQNNGV. The CDR3 length is 17 residues. The CDR3 DNA is TGTGCCAGCAGCCGAGAAAGGGGACAGGGCTCAAATTCACCCCTCCACTTT. This gives the protein CASSRERGQGSNSPLHF.

The J gene is TRBJ1-1, the V gene TRBV11-3; possibly TRBD1 for D (5 bases). The CDR3 extends over 18 amino acids. V was pared by 1 base and J by 5 bases, with 23 bases between. Germline V gene sequence: CDR1 SGHNT, CDR2 YENEEA. CDR3: CASSLGEMGPAGETEAFF. The CDR3 nucleotides read TGTGCCAGCAGCTTAGGAGAAATGGGTCCCGCGGGGGAAACTGAAGCTTTCTTT.

The rearrangement uses TRBV3-1 (or the pseudogene TRBV3-2) and TRBJ2-1, with D possibly TRBD2 on 6 matching bases. V dropped 1 base and J dropped 8 bases, with 36 bases sitting between them. Germline assignment: CDR1 LGHDT and CDR2 YNNKEL (reference sequence). The CDR3 loop spans 22 amino acids. The CDR3 protein is CASSQVLDRPWPSDPAVDEQFF. The CDR3 nucleotides read TGTGCCAGCAGCCAAGTACTAGACAGACCCTGGCCTAGCGATCCAGCGGTCGATGAGCAGTTCTTC.

Details on this clone: A read error may account for a junction end that differs from germline. The chain recombines TRBV4-1 with TRBJ1-5; 8 bases are a match to TRBD1. This CDR3 comprises 19 residues. Germline V gives CDR1 MGHRA, CDR2 YSYEKL. CDR3 nucleotides: TGCGCCAGCAGCCAAATTTACCGAGTCGGACAGGGCGATAATCGGCCCCAGCATTTT. Its protein product is CASSQIYRVGQGDNRPQHF.

The chain recombines TRBV4-2 with TRBJ2-3, with 10 bases fitting TRBD1. Trimming took 4 bases from V and 5 from J; bases not matched to a gene: 9. The CDR3 extends over 16 amino acids. Germline assignment: CDR1 LGHNA and CDR2 YNFKEQ. The chain's CDR3 is CASSREGTGVGDTQYF. For the CDR3, the DNA is TGTGCCAGCAGCCGGGAAGGGACAGGGGTGGGAGATACGCAGTATTTT.

The rearrangement links TRBV4-2 to TRBJ2-7; D is uncertain. With 1 base removed from V and 3 bases from J, the gap between germline ends came to 13 bases. CDR1 LGHNA and CDR2 YNFKEQ come from the germline V gene. CDR3 length: 15 amino acids. In DNA form, the CDR3 reads TGTGCCAGCAGCCAAGTCCCGGCAGGTGACTACGAGCAGTACTTC. Encoded protein: CASSQVPAGDYEQYF.